The T cell receptor (beta chain) under discussion was sequenced for a study of technical replicates of blood from a handful of donors. Germline V gene data show CDR1 as SGDLS and CDR2 as YYNGEE. V was cut by 4 bases and J by 0 bases, with 12 bases left in between. CDR3 length: 15 residues. Assay used: immunoSEQ multiplex PCR; TCRdb lists only in-frame clones, some missing. The sample shows some 64,000 clones, almost 95% of them seen only once. Sequences were obtained from PBMCs. The sequence came from a human donor in good health. Some clones in this sample may be carry-over from other donors' samples. The gene calls are TRBV9 and TRBJ2-3, with a possible D match to TRBD1 (6 bases). The CDR3 region has the DNA TGTGCCAGCAGCCTTCAGGACAGTAGCACAGATACGCAGTATTTT. This sequence encodes CASSLQDSSTDTQYF.